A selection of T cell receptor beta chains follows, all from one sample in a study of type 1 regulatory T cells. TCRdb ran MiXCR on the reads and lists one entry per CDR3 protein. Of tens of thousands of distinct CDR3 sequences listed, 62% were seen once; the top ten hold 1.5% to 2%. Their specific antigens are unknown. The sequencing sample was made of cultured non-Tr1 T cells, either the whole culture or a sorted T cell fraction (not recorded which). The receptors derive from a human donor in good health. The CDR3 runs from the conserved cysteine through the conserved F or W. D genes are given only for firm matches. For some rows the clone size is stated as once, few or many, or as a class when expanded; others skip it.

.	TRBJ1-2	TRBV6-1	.	CASSEAVKTYGYTF
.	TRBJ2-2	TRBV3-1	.	CASSQDGLSYAPGELFF
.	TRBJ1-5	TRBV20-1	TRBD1	CSAGTGAGGSNQPQHF
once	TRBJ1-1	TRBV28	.	CATSGTPHTEAFF
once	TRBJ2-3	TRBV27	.	CASSFAGMSTDTQYF
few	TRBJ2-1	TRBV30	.	CAWSVRGLSSYNEQFF
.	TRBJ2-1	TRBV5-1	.	CASRFGHLPNEQFF
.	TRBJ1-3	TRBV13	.	CASSSPGNTIYF
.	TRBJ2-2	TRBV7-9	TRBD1	CASSPRGQRPPGELFF
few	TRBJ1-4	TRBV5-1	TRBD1	CASSWQGVNNEKLFF
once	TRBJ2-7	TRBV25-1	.	CASRGLSEQYF
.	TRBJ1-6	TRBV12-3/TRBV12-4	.	CASSPNRVNSPLHF
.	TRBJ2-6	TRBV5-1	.	CASSLVPGRSSGANVLTF
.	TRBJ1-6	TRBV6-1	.	CASSDSQRLRPLHF
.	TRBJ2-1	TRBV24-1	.	CATRVGISYNEQFF
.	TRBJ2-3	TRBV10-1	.	CASGRPGVDTQYF
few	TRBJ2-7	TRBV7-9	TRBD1	CASSYQGALEQYF
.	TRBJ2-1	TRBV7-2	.	CASSLSDRVWRESVYEQFF
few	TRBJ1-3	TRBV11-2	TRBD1	CASSSIQGARGNTIYF
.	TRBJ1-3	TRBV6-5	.	CASRGTRGNTIYF
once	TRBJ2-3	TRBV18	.	CASSPPGATDTQYF
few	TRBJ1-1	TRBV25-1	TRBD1	CASSERGTGTEAFF
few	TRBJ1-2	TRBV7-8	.	CASSLAMQRSGYTF
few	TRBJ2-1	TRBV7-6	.	CASSLYGTMGSNEQFF
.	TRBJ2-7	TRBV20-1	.	CSATKLGSSYEQYF
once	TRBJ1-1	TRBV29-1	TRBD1	CSVKGGLNTEAFF
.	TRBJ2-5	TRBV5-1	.	CASSLGADQETQYF
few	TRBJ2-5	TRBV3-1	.	CASSQEGMTQYF
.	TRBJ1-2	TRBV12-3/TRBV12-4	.	CASSRGGQFLYGYTF
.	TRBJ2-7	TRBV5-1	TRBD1	CASSIRDRSYEQYF
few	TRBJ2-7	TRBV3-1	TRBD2	CASSPGTSGRAGGEQYF
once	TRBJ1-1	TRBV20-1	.	CSALSPNRAANTEAFF
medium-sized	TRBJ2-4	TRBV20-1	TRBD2	CSPLETSGRNIQYF
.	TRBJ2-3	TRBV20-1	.	CSAPGEALDTQYF
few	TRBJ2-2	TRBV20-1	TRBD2	CSARDPSGRIGTGELFF
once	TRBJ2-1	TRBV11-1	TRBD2	CASRQLAGVSNEQFF
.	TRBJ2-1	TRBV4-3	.	CASSLGLSVYSNEQFF
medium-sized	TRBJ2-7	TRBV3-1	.	CASSQQGEQYF
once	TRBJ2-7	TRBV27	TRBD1	CASSPRDSPYEQYF
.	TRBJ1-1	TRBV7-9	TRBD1	CASSADREDTEAFF
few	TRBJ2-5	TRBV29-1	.	CSVARAQETQYF
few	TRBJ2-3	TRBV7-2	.	CASSIQSDTQYF
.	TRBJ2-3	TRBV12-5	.	CASGRDLSTDTQYF